A selection of T cell receptor beta chains follows, all from one sample in a study of blood T cell repertoires in COVID-19. Using immunoSEQ multiplex PCR, the repertoire was profiled, and TCRdb retains in-frame clones only, with some absent. The repertoire holds a few hundred thousand clones, with approximately 89% as singletons. The sequenced sample was peripheral blood. The receptor source for this set is a woman in her thirties or forties who had recovered from COVID-19. The CDR3 runs from the conserved cysteine through the conserved F or W. Fields, in order: D gene, J gene, V gene, clone size, CDR3 DNA, CDR3 protein. A D gene is named only where the DNA matches it firmly. Not all rows give a size; the values are once, few, many and, for expanded clones, a class.

TRBD2 | TRBJ2-5 | TRBV10-2 | . | TGCGCCAGCAGTGGGCTAGCGGGGGGGCCCGGTGAGACCCAGTACTTC | CASSGLAGGPGETQYF
. | TRBJ1-2 | TRBV5-4 | . | TGTGCCAGCAGTGGCAGGAACTATGGCTACACCTTC | CASSGRNYGYTF
TRBD1 | TRBJ2-7 | TRBV14 | . | TGTGCCAGCAGCCGGGACAGGGTGGACGAGCAGTACTTC | CASSRDRVDEQYF
TRBD1 | TRBJ2-1 | TRBV3-1/TRBV3-2 | once | TGTGCCAGCAGCCGGGGACAGGGGGTTGGAGAGCAGTTCTTC | CASSRGQGVGEQFF
. | TRBJ1-2 | TRBV19 | . | TGTGCCAGTAAGGGGAGGGGCCACAGCTACACCTTC | CASKGRGHSYTF
. | TRBJ1-4 | TRBV5-1 | . | TGCGCCAGCAGCTTGGTGGGGGCGAGAAATGAAAAACTGTTTTTT | CASSLVGARNEKLFF
TRBD2 | TRBJ2-1 | TRBV27 | . | TGTGCCAGCAGTCCGGGACTAGCGCACCACAATGAGCAGTTCTTC | CASSPGLAHHNEQFF
TRBD2 | TRBJ2-2 | TRBV7-2 | few | TGTGCCTCGGGGGGTCTCGGGGAGCTGTTTTTT | CASGGLGELFF
. | TRBJ1-1 | TRBV9 | . | TGTGCCAGCAGCGTCGGGGGGTCCACTGAAGCTTTCTTT | CASSVGGSTEAFF
TRBD1 | TRBJ1-5 | TRBV24-1 | . | TGTGCCAGGGACAGCCATAGCAATCAGCCCCAGCATTTT | CARDSHSNQPQHF
. | TRBJ2-3 | TRBV12-5 | . | TGTGCTAGTGGTTCCGGGTCATCCGATACGCAGTATTTT | CASGSGSSDTQYF
TRBD2 | TRBJ2-3 | TRBV3-1/TRBV3-2 | . | TGTGCCAGCAGCCAAGATATCGGACTAGCGGGGGAAGATACGCAGTATTTT | CASSQDIGLAGEDTQYF
TRBD1 | TRBJ2-5 | TRBV5-6 | few | TGTGCCAGCAGCCCCCGCCAGGGGGCTAAGACCCAGTACTTC | CASSPRQGAKTQYF
. | TRBJ2-3 | TRBV7-2 | . | TGTGCCAGCAGCTTAGTTCTGACAGATACGCAGTATTTT | CASSLVLTDTQYF
. | TRBJ2-1 | TRBV19 | once | TGTGCCAGTAGTATAGGCGGCAATGAGCAGTTCTTC | CASSIGGNEQFF
TRBD2 | TRBJ2-3 | TRBV11-2 | . | TGTGCCAGCAGCTCAGGACTAGCTGCCCCAGATACGCAGTATTTT | CASSSGLAAPDTQYF
TRBD2 | TRBJ2-5 | TRBV10-3 | . | TGTGCCATCGCGGGACTAGCGGGTCAGGAGACCCAGTACTTC | CAIAGLAGQETQYF
. | TRBJ1-2 | TRBV19 | . | TGTGCCAGTAGTATAGATCCAGGGAACTATGGCTACACCTTC | CASSIDPGNYGYTF
. | TRBJ1-3 | TRBV5-4 | . | TGTGCCAGCAGCTCGCTTTTTGGAGGGGCAGGAGGAAACACCATATATTTT | CASSSLFGGAGGNTIYF
. | TRBJ2-5 | TRBV11-2 | . | TGTGCCAGCAGCCGAGGCGAGACCCAGTACTTC | CASSRGETQYF
. | TRBJ1-6 | TRBV16 | . | TGTGCCAGCAGCCTCATGATCGCGGGGAATTCACCCCTCCACTTT | CASSLMIAGNSPLHF
TRBD1 | TRBJ1-2 | TRBV2 | . | TGTGCCAGCAGTGTAAGGGGACAGGGAAATGGCTACACCTTC | CASSVRGQGNGYTF
TRBD2 | TRBJ2-4 | TRBV4-1 | . | TGCGCCAGCAGCCAAGGGGAAGCGGGGAGAGACATTCAGTACTTC | CASSQGEAGRDIQYF
. | TRBJ1-6 | TRBV9 | . | TGTGCCAGCAGCCGGGGCAGGGAGGATTCACCCCTCCACTTT | CASSRGREDSPLHF
. | TRBJ1-1 | TRBV7-3 | . | TGTGCCAGCAGCTTGTCTGGGGGGGTCGGCACTGAAGCTTTCTTT | CASSLSGGVGTEAFF
. | TRBJ2-1 | TRBV18 | . | TGTGCCAGCTCACAGGCGGGCCATGAGCAGTTCTTC | CASSQAGHEQFF
TRBD2 | TRBJ2-1 | TRBV4-1 | . | TGCGCCAGCAGCCAGGCGCCCGGGGGGGGTGGTGAGCAGTTCTTC | CASSQAPGGGGEQFF
TRBD1 | TRBJ1-5 | TRBV3-1/TRBV3-2 | . | TGTGCCAGCAGCCAGGGGGCCGTCGGGCAGGGGGCTTCTCAGCCCCAGCATTTT | CASSQGAVGQGASQPQHF
. | TRBJ1-2 | TRBV7-2 | . | TGTGCCAGCAGCTTAGCGATCGCGGGAGGCTATGGCTACACCTTC | CASSLAIAGGYGYTF
. | TRBJ1-1 | TRBV5-1 | once | TGCGCCAGCAGCTTGGGCAGGGAGAACACTGAAGCTTTCTTT | CASSLGRENTEAFF
. | TRBJ1-1 | TRBV6-5 | once | TGTGCCAGCAGTAGAACAGGGTACCCTGAAGCTTTCTTT | CASSRTGYPEAFF
. | TRBJ1-2 | TRBV30 | . | TGTGCCTGGAGAGGAGTCGGTGGTGGCTACACCTTC | CAWRGVGGGYTF
. | TRBJ1-2 | TRBV6-5 | . | TGTGCCAGCAGCAGACAGGCCAACTATGGCTACACCTTC | CASSRQANYGYTF
TRBD2 | TRBJ2-3 | TRBV11-2 | . | TGTGCCAGCAGCTTCCGACTAGCGGGTGTCACAGATACGCAGTATTTT | CASSFRLAGVTDTQYF
TRBD1 | TRBJ1-1 | TRBV7-9 | few | TGTGCCAGCAGCTTTCTACAGGGGAGAGCTTTCTTT | CASSFLQGRAFF
. | TRBJ1-4 | TRBV12-3/TRBV12-4 | . | TGTGCCAGCAGCTCCGGACAGGAAAAACTGTTTTTT | CASSSGQEKLFF
TRBD1 | TRBJ1-4 | TRBV4-2 | . | TGTGCCAGCAGCCGACAGGGAGCTAATGAAAAACTGTTTTTT | CASSRQGANEKLFF
TRBD1 | TRBJ1-6 | TRBV2 | . | TGTGCCAGTCTCCCGGGACAGGGGGCCTCACCCCTCCACTTT | CASLPGQGASPLHF
TRBD1 | TRBJ1-1 | TRBV4-2 | . | TGTGCCAGCAGCCACCAAGCCACAGGGGAAGGAGCTTTCTTT | CASSHQATGEGAFF
. | TRBJ1-1 | TRBV13 | . | TGTGCCAGCAGCCGAACCACAGGGAGCGGGGCTGAAGCTTTCTTT | CASSRTTGSGAEAFF
. | TRBJ2-7 | TRBV7-9 | . | TGTGCCAGCAGCTTAAATCGTCCCTACGAGCAGTACTTC | CASSLNRPYEQYF
TRBD1 | TRBJ2-2 | TRBV9 | . | TGTGCCAGCAGCGTAGGTGGGACAGCGAACACCGGGGAGCTGTTTTTT | CASSVGGTANTGELFF
. | TRBJ2-7 | TRBV28 | . | TGTGCCAGCATAGTGTCGCCAGGGCAATCCTACGAGCAGTACTTC | CASIVSPGQSYEQYF
. | TRBJ1-1 | TRBV5-3 | . | TGTGCCAGAAGCTCCAGCCCCGGGACTGAAGCTTTCTTT | CARSSSPGTEAFF
. | TRBJ1-5 | TRBV24-1 | . | TGTGCCACCAGTGATCCCTCCGGGGATGGTCAGCCCCAGCATTTT | CATSDPSGDGQPQHF
. | TRBJ2-1 | TRBV18 | . | TGTGCCAGCTCAAGAGCGCGGGGCTCCTACAATGAGCAGTTCTTC | CASSRARGSYNEQFF
TRBD1 | TRBJ2-5 | TRBV6-5 | once | TGTGCCAGCAGACCGGGACAGCACCAAGAGACCCAGTACTTC | CASRPGQHQETQYF
TRBD2 | TRBJ2-1 | TRBV6-6 | . | TGTGCCAGCAGTACCCTGGGACTAGCGGGAGGGAATGAGCAGTTCTTC | CASSTLGLAGGNEQFF
. | TRBJ1-2 | TRBV5-1 | . | TGCGCCAGCAGCTTGGCCGGTGAAAATGGCTACACCTTC | CASSLAGENGYTF
. | TRBJ2-5 | TRBV29-1 | . | TGCAGCGTCAGGGAGGAGGACCAAGAGACCCAGTACTTC | CSVREEDQETQYF
. | TRBJ1-2 | TRBV2 | . | TGTGCCAGCAGTGATGGCCAGACGGACTATTATGGCTACACCTTC | CASSDGQTDYYGYTF
TRBD1 | TRBJ2-5 | TRBV6-2/TRBV6-3 | . | TGTGCCAGCAGTATGAGACGGGACAGGGGAGACTTC | CASSMRRDRGDF
. | TRBJ1-5 | TRBV19 | . | TGTGCCGCTTCTAACCCACTAAGAATACACGACCAGCCCCAGCATTTT | CAASNPLRIHDQPQHF